The text below deals with one T cell receptor (beta chain). Its antigen is not known. Time point of the sample: patch test 3, about 24 weeks after DPC sensitization. Sample treatment: therapeutic diphenylcyclopropenone sensitization with weekly scalp DPC. With 3 bases removed from V and 1 base from J, the gap between germline ends came to 9 bases. This CDR3 spans 13 amino acids. The germline V gene encodes CDR1 SQVTM and CDR2 ANQGSEA. This record belongs to a study of human T cells and chemical hapten exposure. How the authors handled the data: A per-sample median of approximately 87,000 TCRs was observed, with counts ranging from roughly 23,224 to 700,000. TCRdb called the RACE reads again in MiXCR, with one record for every CDR3 protein. TCRdb assigned the V and J calls; the authors' analysis was not used. The sample carries about 190,000 distinct CDR3 sequences, under 30% recorded once. The study's findings and limits: Significantly more large CDR3 similarity clusters arose among expanded TCRs than among controls.

The receptor's source is a woman aged 40 to 50 with alopecia areata. Some clones in this sample may be carry-over from other donors' samples. The V gene is TRBV29-1, the J gene TRBJ2-5, with D unclear. This specimen was whole blood, taken in connection with sensitization to the hapten diphenylcyclopropenone (DPC). CDR3 loop: CSVEFGGQETQYF. In DNA form, the CDR3 reads TGCAGCGTTGAGTTCGGCGGCCAAGAGACCCAGTACTTC.